The subject of this entry is one T cell receptor beta chain. Its antigen is not identified. The source of the sample is a study of CD8 T cells in ankylosing spondylitis. Study-level findings and limits: In peripheral blood, disease-linked CD8+ clones occurred at relatively low frequencies. Blood from ankylosing spondylitis patients appeared to carry a characteristic roughly 8-variant TCR beta motif. Reportedly, disease-linked clones are significantly enriched in ankylosing spondylitis patients' matched synovial fluid. Existing reports had already noted some motif variants in reactive arthritis synovial fluid and blood.

The junction had 8 bases not matched to a gene; V was cut back by 5 bases and J by 5 bases. CDR3 size: 15 residues. The germline V gene encodes CDR1 MNHNS and CDR2 SASEGT. Library preparation for TCR beta used quantitative 5'-RACE with molecular barcodes. TCRdb re-derived calls from the 5' RACE reads in MiXCR, one entry per CDR3 protein. The sample records around 540,000 distinct CDR3 sequences, roughly 12% being singletons. The sequenced sample was blood, either unsorted or a sorted T cell fraction (not recorded which). The chain uses TRBV6-1 and TRBJ2-2; 7 bases are shared with TRBD2. This clonotype originated in a male donor with ankylosing spondylitis. CDR3 bases: TGTGCCAGCAGTACCCAGCGGGAAGAGACCGGGGAGCTGTTTTTT. Residues: CASSTQREETGELFF.